This is a list of T cell receptor beta chains from one sample in a study of CD8+ T cells in alopecia areata. Assay: immunoSEQ multiplex PCR; the TCRdb copy retains only in-frame clones and omits some. The sample lists roughly 150,000 clones, about 51% occurring once. This specimen consisted of CD8+ T cells sorted from blood, obtained at week 0. The receptors originated from a human donor with alopecia areata. CDR3s include the opening cysteine and the closing phenylalanine or tryptophan. A D gene is named only where the DNA matches it firmly. Clone size appears in some rows only: once, few, many, or a class for an expanded clone.

j_call d_call clone_size v_call cdr3_aa cdr3_nt
TRBJ1-1 NA NA TRBV4-3 CASSQDRRSRQEAFF TGCGCCAGCAGCCAAGATCGGAGAAGTCGGCAGGAAGCTTTCTTT
TRBJ2-7 NA few TRBV30 CAAREGYEQYF TGTGCCGCCCGTGAGGGCTACGAGCAGTACTTC
TRBJ2-7 NA NA TRBV12-5 CASGLFVYEQYF TGTGCTAGTGGTTTGTTCGTCTACGAGCAGTACTTC
TRBJ1-1 TRBD1 few TRBV15 CATSQQGAVRAEAFF TGTGCCACGAGTCAACAGGGGGCGGTGAGGGCTGAAGCTTTCTTT
TRBJ1-1 TRBD1 NA TRBV29-1 CSAQGATTEAFF TGCAGCGCACAGGGGGCGACCACTGAAGCTTTCTTT
TRBJ1-2 NA few TRBV29-1 CSVIDLNDGGYTF TGCAGCGTCATAGACCTAAACGATGGCGGCTACACCTTC
TRBJ1-2 NA NA TRBV29-1 CSVEEGQKEGYTF TGCAGCGTTGAAGAGGGGCAGAAGGAAGGCTACACCTTC
TRBJ2-7 TRBD2 NA TRBV29-1 CSVPGGAYEQYF TGCAGCGTCCCGGGGGGGGCTTACGAGCAGTACTTC
TRBJ1-1 NA few TRBV29-1 CSVDRDTEAFF TGCAGCGTTGACAGGGATACTGAAGCTTTCTTT
TRBJ1-1 NA few TRBV10-2 CASSDRTAKLGTSEAFF TGCGCCAGCAGTGACCGGACAGCCAAGTTAGGAACTTCTGAAGCTTTCTTT
TRBJ2-2 TRBD2 once TRBV6-5 CASSYSGGGTGELFF TGTGCCAGCAGTTACTCCGGCGGGGGCACCGGGGAGCTGTTTTTT
TRBJ2-7 NA NA TRBV5-6 CASSFDSYEQYF TGTGCCAGCAGTTTTGACTCCTACGAGCAGTACTTC
TRBJ1-2 TRBD1 NA TRBV5-1 CASSSSDRGYGYTF TGCGCCAGCAGCTCCTCGGACAGGGGCTATGGCTACACCTTC
TRBJ2-1 NA NA TRBV27 CASSLAVYNEQFF TGTGCCAGCTCACTGGCCGTCTACAATGAGCAGTTCTTC
TRBJ1-4 NA NA TRBV6-6 CASRGGSVFVF TGTGCCAGCCGGGGCGGGTCGGTTTTTGTTTTT
TRBJ2-7 TRBD2 NA TRBV10-2 CASSESGGSEYEQYF TGCGCCAGCAGTGAGTCCGGGGGGAGTGAGTACGAGCAGTACTTC
TRBJ2-7 NA NA TRBV7-9 CASRDTGRGSYEQYF TGTGCCAGCAGAGATACAGGGCGAGGCTCGTACGAGCAGTACTTC
TRBJ1-2 NA NA TRBV13 CASSRTDLNPNYGYTF TGTGCCAGCAGCCGAACCGATCTGAACCCTAACTATGGCTACACCTTC